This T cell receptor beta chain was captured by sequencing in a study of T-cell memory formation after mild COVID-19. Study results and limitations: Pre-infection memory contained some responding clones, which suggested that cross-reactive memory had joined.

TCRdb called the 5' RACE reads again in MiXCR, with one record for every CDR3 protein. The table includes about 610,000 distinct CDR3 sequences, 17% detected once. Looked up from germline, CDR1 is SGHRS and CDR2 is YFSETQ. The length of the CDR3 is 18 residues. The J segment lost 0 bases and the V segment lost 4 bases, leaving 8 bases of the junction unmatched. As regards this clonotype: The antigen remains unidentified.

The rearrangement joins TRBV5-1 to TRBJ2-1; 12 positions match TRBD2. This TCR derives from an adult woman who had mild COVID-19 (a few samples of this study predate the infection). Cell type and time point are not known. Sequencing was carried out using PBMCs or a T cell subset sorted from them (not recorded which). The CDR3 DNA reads TGCGCCAGCAGCGTTGGGACTAGCGGGCGTAGCTCCTACAATGAGCAGTTCTTC. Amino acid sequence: CASSVGTSGRSSYNEQFF. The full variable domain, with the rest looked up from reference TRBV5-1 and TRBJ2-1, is KAGVTQTPRYLIKTRGQQVTLSCSPISGHRSVSWYQQTPGQGLQFLFEYFSETQRNKGNFPGRFSGRQFSNSRSEMNVSTLELGDSALYLCASSVGTSGRSSYNEQFFGPGTRLTVL.